This T cell receptor (beta chain) was documented in a study of blood T cell repertoires in COVID-19. Across the study: The origin of the acute and convalescent COVID-19 samples was the United States, Italy and Spain.

In the source study's methods: Estimation of nucleated cell counts was performed using reference gene primer amplification. Measured with immunoSEQ multiplex PCR; TCRdb has only the in-frame clones, and not every one. From that table come the V and J calls and clone size; the DNA was used to work out D and trimming. The sample has 55,000 to 80,000 clones; approximately 87% are singletons. The sample taken for sequencing was peripheral blood. The source is a woman aged 80 or older with acute or convalescent COVID-19.

This CDR3 reads CASSHDREYEQYF. DNA of the CDR3: TGTGCCAGCAGTCACGACAGGGAGTACGAGCAGTACTTC. This rearrangement joins TRBV27 to TRBJ2-7; TRBD1 matches at 7 bases. The CDR3 extends over 13 amino acids. The germline V gene encodes CDR1 MNHEY and CDR2 SMNVEV (reference sequence). V was clipped by 5 bases and J by 4 bases; unmatched bases: 5.